This T cell receptor (beta chain) is drawn from a study of vaccination and CD4 T cells after COVID-19. For the study at large: Every participant had a vaccine, which was either BNT162b2 or mRNA-1273, given in two doses.

This clonotype was picked up a small number of times. Its antigen is unknown. The Oncomine TCR Beta short-read assay was applied to DNA of cultured CD4+ T cells. MiXCR was run by TCRdb on the PCR reads, yielding one entry per CDR3 protein. The repertoire has some 20,000 distinct CDR3 sequences, roughly two fifths of them found once; the top ten carry 8.5% to 10%. Regarding treatment: approximately nine-day PBMC culture with coronavirus spike peptide pools or control peptides (ViraFEST assay). This TCR was sampled from a human donor who had recovered from COVID-19. The material sequenced was CD4+ T cells from blood, cultured in vitro, taken after SARS-CoV-2 vaccination.

CDR3 amino acids: CASRSTGVNQPQHF. The CDR3 region has the DNA TGTGCCAGCAGGTCCACAGGAGTCAATCAGCCCCAGCATTTT. V is TRBV6-1 and J is TRBJ1-5; possible D gene TRBD1, 5 bases. V was trimmed by 6 bases and J by 3 bases, leaving 12 bases between them. The CDR3 runs 14 residues. Germline lookup yields CDR1 MNHNS and CDR2 SASEGT.